Following are 17 T cell receptor beta chains from one sample sequenced in a study of T cell changes during pregnancy in multiple sclerosis. The protocol was immunoSEQ multiplex PCR, while the TCRdb copy is restricted to in-frame clones and leaves out a portion. The sample has approximately 87,000 clones, 90% to 95% seen once. The sequences come from CD4+ T cells from peripheral blood mononuclear cells, collected in the second trimester of pregnancy. These receptors all come from a female donor with multiple sclerosis, enrolled in a pregnancy study.

The rearrangement joins TRBV19 to TRBJ2-6, with TRBD2 matching 16 bases. V trimming: 6 bases; J trimming: 2 bases; junction bases outside the gene matches: 1. CDR1 and CDR2 from the germline V gene are LNHDA and SQIVND (reference sequence). CDR3 length: 17 amino acids. CDR3 loop: CASRGLAGGPGANVLTF. The CDR3 bases are TGTGCCAGTAGGGGACTAGCGGGAGGGCCTGGGGCCAACGTCCTGACTTTC.

The genes are TRBV5-1 and TRBJ2-1, with 8 bases aligning to TRBD1. The germline V gene encodes CDR1 SGHRS and CDR2 YFSETQ. The CDR3 sequence is 17 residues long. Unmatched junction bases numbered 10, after V lost 3 bases and J lost 2 bases. In nucleotides, the CDR3 is TGCGCCAGCAGCTACATACAGGGGGTGAGGCCCTACAATGAGCAGTTCTTC. It is translated as CASSYIQGVRPYNEQFF.

The J gene is TRBJ2-7, the V gene TRBV6-1; 9 bases agree with TRBD2. This CDR3 comprises 15 residues. After removal of 4 bases from V and 3 bases from J, the junction contained 7 bases not matched to a gene. Germline CDR1 MNHNS, CDR2 SASEGT. The CDR3 nucleotides read TGTGCCAGCAGTGCCATTACTAGCGGGCACTACGAGCAGTACTTC. It yields the protein CASSAITSGHYEQYF.

This rearrangement joins TRBV30 to TRBJ2-5; D is uncertain. V was cut by 5 bases and J by 5 bases, with 12 bases left in between. From germline, CDR1 is GTSNPN and CDR2 SVGIG (reference sequence). The CDR3 runs 12 residues. The CDR3 DNA reads TGTGCCTGGGAGACTCGGGTGGAGACCCAGTACTTC. This translates into CAWETRVETQYF.

The chain has TRBV10-3 and TRBJ1-6; TRBD1 might be the D (6 bases). Germline-derived CDR1 and CDR2 are ENHRY and SYGVKD. The CDR3 covers 15 residues. Trimming pared 0 bases from V and 5 bases from J, leaving 8 bases between. The CDR3 region is CAISESYRDNSPLHF. The DNA for the CDR3 is TGTGCCATCAGTGAGTCGTACAGGGATAATTCACCCCTCCACTTT.

This clone was recorded a few times. The chain combines TRBV10-3 with TRBJ1-2; D perhaps matches TRBD1 (6 bases). CDR3 length equals 12 residues. The V gene lost 6 bases and the J gene lost 7 bases, with 12 bases spanning the gap. Per the germline V gene, CDR1 is ENHRY and CDR2 is SYGVKD. The CDR3 here is CAISLTGIGYTF. In nucleotides, the CDR3 is TGTGCCATCAGCCTTACAGGGATTGGCTACACCTTC.

The V gene is TRBV27, the J gene TRBJ1-2, with D perhaps TRBD1 (6 bases). V gave up 2 bases and J gave up 4 bases, with 8 bases separating them. Germline V gene lookup returns CDR1 MNHEY and CDR2 SMNVEV (reference sequence). The CDR3 contains 13 residues. In DNA, the CDR3 is TGTGCCAGCAGTTTAACAGGGACCTATGGCTACACCTTC. Translated: CASSLTGTYGYTF.

The table lists this clone with a few counts. The chain joins TRBV13 to TRBJ2-3, with TRBD2 as a possible D gene (6 bases). The V end was cut by 2 bases, the J end by 1 base, with 10 bases between. CDR3 length: 15 amino acids. Germline V lookup: CDR1 PRHDT, CDR2 FYEKMQ (reference sequence). CDR3 loop: CASSLRAGRTDTQYF. In nucleotides, the CDR3 is TGTGCCAGCAGCTTACGGGCGGGACGCACAGATACGCAGTATTTT.

The V call is TRBV9, the J call TRBJ2-3; 14 bases map to TRBD2. Germline V gene sequence: CDR1 SGDLS, CDR2 YYNGEE. This CDR3 comprises 18 residues. V was clipped by 4 bases and J by 0 bases; unmatched bases: 7. CDR3: CASSLGTSGSPSTDTQYF. The CDR3 coding sequence is TGTGCCAGCAGCCTAGGGACTAGCGGGAGCCCTAGCACAGATACGCAGTATTTT.

This chain connects TRBV27 to TRBJ1-2; 9 nucleotides align to TRBD1. V dropped 5 bases and J dropped 8; count of bases not matched to a gene: 9. CDR3 length: 14 amino acids. CDR1 is MNHEY, CDR2 SMNVEV, per germline (reference sequence). The CDR3 DNA reads TGTGCCAGCAGTCGCTCGGGACAGGGCTACGGCTACACCTTC. Translating gives CASSRSGQGYGYTF.

In DNA, the CDR3 is TGTGCCAGCAGCCCGAGACAGGGGATGAACACTGAAGCTTTCTTT. This codes for CASSPRQGMNTEAFF. This chain uses TRBV7-8 with TRBJ1-1, with 8 bases identical to TRBD1. Germline loops: CDR1 SGHVS, CDR2 FQNEAQ. The CDR3 contains 15 residues. V was pared by 5 bases and J by 0 bases, with 5 bases of the junction left unmatched.

V is TRBV6-1 and J is TRBJ2-5; D uncertain. The CDR3 contains 13 residues. CDR1 and CDR2 (germline): MNHNS, SASEGT. V lost 4 bases to trimming and J lost 2 bases, with 8 bases between them. This CDR3 is CASSARVQETQYF. For the CDR3, the DNA is TGTGCCAGCAGTGCTCGGGTACAAGAGACCCAGTACTTC.

CDR3 sequence reads: CASSLTGRDGNNEQFF. CDR3 nucleotide sequence: TGTGCCAGCAGCTTAACGGGTCGGGATGGGAACAATGAGCAGTTCTTC. The J gene is TRBJ2-1, the V gene TRBV7-3; maybe TRBD2 (5 bases). Germline CDR1 reads SGHTA; CDR2 reads FQGTGA. The CDR3 is 16 amino acids. V was shortened by 0 bases and J by 5 bases, with 14 bases between the two germline ends.

This clone showed up just once. This chain joins TRBV9 and TRBJ2-5; TRBD2 matches at 8 bases. The CDR3 has 18 amino acids. CDR1 SGDLS and CDR2 YYNGEE come from the germline V gene. The junction had 15 bases not matched to a gene; V was cut back by 0 bases and J by 5 bases. The CDR3 DNA reads as TGTGCCAGCAGCGTAGGGTGGGGCGTGGGGACTAGTTTGGAGACCCAGTACTTC. Its translation is CASSVGWGVGTSLETQYF.

This chain connects TRBV28 to TRBJ2-7; no clear D gene. The CDR3 spans 13 residues. The V end lost 4 bases, the J end lost 7 bases, and 14 bases lay between the germline ends. CDR1 is MDHEN and CDR2 is SYDVKM in the germline V gene. The CDR3 loop reads CASSSTPLPEQYF. CDR3 DNA: TGTGCCAGCAGTTCTACCCCGCTCCCAGAGCAGTACTTC.

This clone was seen once. The CDR3: CASSPNIDRDSPLHF. CDR3 in DNA: TGTGCCAGTAGTCCTAATATCGACAGGGATTCACCCCTCCACTTT. This chain connects TRBV19 to TRBJ1-6, with TRBD1 matching 7 bases. The CDR3 totals 15 residues. J gave up 8 bases and V 5 bases, and 9 bases lay outside the gene matches. Per germline, CDR1 LNHDA and CDR2 SQIVND (reference sequence). Looking up the rest from reference TRBV19 and TRBJ1-6 gives the full variable domain: DGGITQSPKYLFRKEGQNVTLSCEQNLNHDAMYWYRQDPGQGLRLIYYSQIVNDFQKGDIAEGYSVSREKKESFPLTVTSAQKNPTAFYLCASSPNIDRDSPLHFGNGTRLTVT.

The rearrangement uses TRBV7-9 and TRBJ1-1, with D maybe TRBD1 (6 bases). The germline CDR1 and CDR2 sequences are SEHNR and FQNEAQ (reference sequence). V was pared by 0 bases and J by 4 bases, with 12 bases between. The CDR3 is made up of 15 amino acids. This CDR3 is CASSLAGGGSTEAFF. The CDR3 DNA sequence: TGTGCCAGCAGCTTAGCAGGGGGGGGGAGCACTGAAGCTTTCTTT.